The 18 T cell receptor beta chains below all came from one sample that was sequenced in a study of blood T cell repertoires in COVID-19. Clones were sequenced by immunoSEQ multiplex PCR, and TCRdb holds only the in-frame ones, with some missing. The table includes more than 25,000 clones, about 82% detected once. The sequencing input was peripheral blood. These receptors originate from a man between 60 and 75 years old with active COVID-19.

The genes are TRBV11-2 and TRBJ2-1, with a weak D call TRBD2 (6 bases). There are 15 residues in the CDR3. Trimming took off 5 bases at V and 9 bases at J, with 20 bases between the two ends. Germline V gives CDR1 SGHAT, CDR2 FQNNGV. CDR3 sequence reads: CASSNRLVALGEQFF. CDR3 in DNA: TGTGCCAGCAGCAACCGACTAGTCGCGCTGGGTGAGCAGTTCTTC.

The V and J genes are TRBV20-1 and TRBJ1-6; the match to TRBD1 covers 7 bases. This CDR3 has 15 amino acids. Per the germline V gene, CDR1 is DFQATT and CDR2 is SNEGSKA (reference sequence). With 6 bases clipped from V and 10 bases from J, the junction kept 15 bases outside the gene matches. The CDR3 coding sequence is TGCAGTGCGAGTAAGACAGGGAAGACTGACTCACCCCTCCACTTT. It specifies CSASKTGKTDSPLHF.

V and J are TRBV6-5 and TRBJ2-7; D is undetermined. The CDR3 contains 15 residues. V lost 0 bases and J lost 1, with 10 bases in between. The V gene's germline CDR1 is MNHEY and CDR2 SVGAGI. CDR3 sequence reads: CASSYSDRGSYEQYF. In DNA form, the CDR3 reads TGTGCCAGCAGTTACTCCGACCGCGGATCCTACGAGCAGTACTTC.

The rearrangement links TRBV9 to TRBJ2-3; D is possibly TRBD2 (5 bases). The CDR3 consists of 13 residues. Germline CDR1 reads SGDLS; CDR2 reads YYNGEE. V shed 7 bases and J shed 6 bases, with 15 bases lying between them. The DNA for the CDR3 is TGTGCCAGCGCGCGGGTGCCGAGGGATACGCAGTATTTT. It specifies CASARVPRDTQYF.

This sequence joins TRBV6-5 and TRBJ2-3; perhaps TRBD2 as D (6 bases). The CDR3 sequence is 16 residues long. Trimming left V 1 base short and J 0 bases short, with 11 bases between. The germline CDR1 and CDR2 sequences are MNHEY and SVGAGI. The CDR3 sequence is CASSYFVGGSTDTQYF. The CDR3, as DNA: TGTGCCAGCAGTTACTTTGTGGGAGGAAGCACAGATACGCAGTATTTT.

This sequence joins TRBV7-2 and TRBJ2-1; 8 bases are a match to TRBD2. Per the germline V gene, CDR1 is SGHTA and CDR2 is FQGNSA. V shed 4 bases and J 2 bases; nucleotides not matched to a gene: 16. This CDR3 spans 19 amino acids. In DNA form, the CDR3 reads TGTGCCAGCAGCTCCCCCCCGGGGCGGGAGGCCCTGACCTACAATGAGCAGTTCTTC. This codes for CASSSPPGREALTYNEQFF.

The chain joins TRBV5-6 to TRBJ1-1; 8 nucleotides align to TRBD1. V trimming: 3 bases; J trimming: 4 bases; junction bases outside the gene matches: 17. CDR3 size: 18 residues. Germline values: CDR1 SGHDT, CDR2 YYEEEE. The chain's CDR3 is CASSCTRQGPPLTTEAFF. The CDR3 bases are TGTGCCAGCAGCTGTACAAGACAGGGGCCCCCGCTGACCACTGAAGCTTTCTTT.

The chain is built from TRBV19 and TRBJ2-1; no clear D. The CDR3 loop spans 13 amino acids. Trimming removed 6 bases from V and 3 bases from J, with 9 bases in between. CDR1 and CDR2 from the germline V gene are LNHDA and SQIVND (reference sequence). The CDR3 DNA reads TGTGCCAGTAGCTCCCAGTACTACAATGAGCAGTTCTTC. Translating it yields CASSSQYYNEQFF.

The V gene is TRBV27, the J gene TRBJ2-6; D gene ambiguous. This CDR3 is 15 amino acids long. The V gene lost 3 bases and the J gene lost 0 bases, with 6 bases spanning the gap. The germline gives CDR1 MNHEY, CDR2 SMNVEV (reference sequence). The CDR3, as DNA: TGTGCCAGCAGTTTCTCACACTCTGGGGCCAACGTCCTGACTTTC. Protein: CASSFSHSGANVLTF.

Only a few counts were recorded for this clone. The same CDR3 is also encoded by other DNA sequences in this sample. This rearrangement joins TRBV3-1 (or the pseudogene TRBV3-2) to TRBJ1-1; D call uncertain. The CDR3 length is 11 residues. The germline CDR1 and CDR2 sequences are LGHDT and YNNKEL (reference sequence). The V end was cut by 11 bases, the J end by 5 bases, with 12 bases between. CDR3 in DNA: TGTGCCTCCCGTGGAGGGACTGAAGCTTTCTTT. Translation gives CASRGGTEAFF.

The chain recombines TRBV9 with TRBJ1-6; unclear D gene. The germline V gene encodes CDR1 SGDLS and CDR2 YYNGEE. This CDR3 has 15 residues. V lost 0 bases and J lost 6, with 10 bases in between. The CDR3 nucleotides are TGTGCCAGCAGCGTAGACGGGTATGGTAATTCACCCCTCCACTTT. Translating it yields CASSVDGYGNSPLHF.

The V gene is TRBV11-2, the J gene TRBJ2-7; the match to TRBD2 covers 7 bases. The CDR3 length is 16 residues. The trim removed 5 bases at V and 0 bases at J, leaving 10 bases unmatched. Germline loops: CDR1 SGHAT, CDR2 FQNNGV. The CDR3 bases are TGTGCCAGCAGCCCCATACGGGGGAGGGCCTCCTACGAGCAGTACTTC. As protein: CASSPIRGRASYEQYF.

V and J are TRBV6-5 and TRBJ2-1, with 11 nucleotides matching TRBD2. The CDR3 extends over 16 amino acids. Germline loops: CDR1 MNHEY, CDR2 SVGAGI. V lost 4 bases and J lost 5; bases outside the gene matches: 7. The CDR3 spells CASSSIAGGPHNEQFF. CDR3 bases: TGTGCCAGCAGTTCGATAGCGGGAGGGCCTCACAATGAGCAGTTCTTC.

This clone was seen a single time. The chain joins TRBV6-5 to TRBJ2-7; 7 bases are shared with TRBD1. Germline assignment: CDR1 MNHEY and CDR2 SVGAGI. The CDR3 is 13 amino acids. The V and J ends lost 7 bases and 0 bases, in that order; junction bases with no gene match: 3. CDR3 amino acids: CASTGQDSYEQYF. The CDR3 region has the DNA TGTGCCAGCACAGGACAGGACTCCTACGAGCAGTACTTC.

The chain employs TRBV5-1 and TRBJ1-4; D might be TRBD1 (5 bases). The length of the CDR3 is 15 residues. Trimming removed 1 base from V and 7 bases from J, with 14 bases in between. The germline CDR1 and CDR2 sequences are SGHRS and YFSETQ. CDR3 loop: CASSLSAGQGEKLFF. CDR3 bases: TGCGCCAGCAGCTTGTCGGCAGGGCAGGGTGAAAAACTGTTTTTT.

This clone was detected only once. The DNA for the CDR3 is TGCGCCAGCAGCTTGGGGCTAGCGGGAGCGGGTGAGACCCAGTACTTC. Translated, it gives CASSLGLAGAGETQYF. The chain carries TRBV5-1 and TRBJ2-5, with 10 nucleotides matching TRBD2. The V and J ends lost 0 bases and 5 bases, in that order; junction bases with no gene match: 7. Germline CDR1 is SGHRS and CDR2 is YFSETQ. This CDR3 is 16 amino acids long.

This chain links TRBV6-5 with TRBJ2-1; TRBD2 agrees at 13 bases. With 4 bases clipped from V and 8 bases from J, the junction kept 8 bases outside the gene matches. This CDR3 contains 16 residues. CDR1 and CDR2 from the germline V gene are MNHEY and SVGAGI. DNA for the CDR3: TGTGCCAGCAGTTTTACTAGCGGGAGGGCTTTAGATGAGCAGTTCTTC. Amino acid sequence: CASSFTSGRALDEQFF.

This chain uses TRBV7-9 with TRBJ2-7; D is undetermined. The CDR3 runs 14 residues. Trimming cost V 3 bases and J 2 bases, with 11 bases left between them. Germline lookup yields CDR1 SEHNR and CDR2 FQNEAQ (reference sequence). The CDR3 nucleotides read TGTGCCAGCAGCTTGGTAAACAATCCCTACGAGCAGTACTTC. It yields the protein CASSLVNNPYEQYF.